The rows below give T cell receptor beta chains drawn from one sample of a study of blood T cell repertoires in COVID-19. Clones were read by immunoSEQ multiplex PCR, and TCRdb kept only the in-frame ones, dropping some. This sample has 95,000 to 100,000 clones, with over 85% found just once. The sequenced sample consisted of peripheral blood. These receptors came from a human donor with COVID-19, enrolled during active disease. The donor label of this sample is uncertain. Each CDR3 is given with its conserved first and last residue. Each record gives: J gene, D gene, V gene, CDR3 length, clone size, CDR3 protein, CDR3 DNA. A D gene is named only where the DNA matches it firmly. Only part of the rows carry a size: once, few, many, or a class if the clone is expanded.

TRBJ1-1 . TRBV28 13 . CASSLSGRTEAFF TGTGCCAGCAGTTTATCAGGGAGGACTGAAGCTTTCTTT
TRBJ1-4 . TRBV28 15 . CASSPSQGINEKLFF TGTGCCAGCAGTCCCTCACAGGGAATAAATGAAAAACTGTTTTTT
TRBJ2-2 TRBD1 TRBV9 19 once CASSLFGTGGEAGTGELFF TGTGCCAGCAGCCTATTCGGGACAGGGGGCGAAGCGGGCACCGGGGAGCTGTTTTTT
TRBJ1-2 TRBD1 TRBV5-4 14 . CASSLTGVRYGYTF TGTGCCAGCAGCTTAACAGGGGTCCGATATGGCTACACCTTC
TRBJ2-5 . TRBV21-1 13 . CANFRGDQETQYF TGTGCTAACTTCAGGGGAGATCAAGAGACCCAGTACTTC
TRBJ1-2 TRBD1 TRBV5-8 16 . CASSLAGGRPNYGYTF TGTGCCAGCAGCTTGGCAGGGGGCAGGCCCAACTATGGCTACACCTTC
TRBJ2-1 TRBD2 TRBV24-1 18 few CATSDLPFAGGSTDEQFF TGTGCCACCAGTGATTTGCCTTTTGCGGGAGGGTCTACGGATGAGCAGTTCTTC
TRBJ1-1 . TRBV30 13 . CAWSEGGAAEAFF TGTGCCTGGAGCGAGGGAGGGGCGGCGGAAGCTTTCTTT
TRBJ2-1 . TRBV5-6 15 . CASSLGGTSYNEQFF TGTGCCAGCAGCTTGGGCGGGACCTCCTACAATGAGCAGTTCTTC
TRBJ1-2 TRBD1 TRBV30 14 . CAWHNFDRGPGYTF TGTGCCTGGCACAATTTCGACAGGGGGCCCGGCTACACCTTC
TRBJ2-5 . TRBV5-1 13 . CASSEERMETQYF TGCGCCAGCAGCGAGGAAAGGATGGAGACCCAGTACTTC
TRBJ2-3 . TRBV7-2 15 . CASSSLRTGTDTQYF TGTGCCAGCAGCTCGCTGCGTACGGGCACAGATACGCAGTATTTT
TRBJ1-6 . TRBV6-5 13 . CASNRDGESPLHF TGTGCCAGCAACCGAGACGGGGAATCACCCCTCCACTTT
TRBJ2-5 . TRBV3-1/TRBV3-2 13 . CASSRRGEETQYF TGTGCCAGCAGCCGCAGGGGGGAGGAGACCCAGTACTTC
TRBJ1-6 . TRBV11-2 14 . CASSLGRGDSPLHF TGTGCCAGCAGCTTAGGTAGAGGAGATTCACCCCTCCACTTT
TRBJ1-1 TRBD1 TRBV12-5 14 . CASLPGDRALVAFF TGTGCTAGCCTGCCCGGGGACAGGGCTTTGGTAGCTTTCTTT
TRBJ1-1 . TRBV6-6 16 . CASSYTTKPMNTEAFF TGTGCCAGCAGTTACACCACAAAACCGATGAACACTGAAGCTTTCTTT
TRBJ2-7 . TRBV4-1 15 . CASSQYAGEGYEQYF TGCGCCAGCAGCCAATACGCAGGTGAAGGCTACGAGCAGTACTTC
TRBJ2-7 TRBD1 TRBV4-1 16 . CASSQAATGAPYEQYF TGCGCCAGCAGCCAAGCGGCTACAGGGGCCCCTTACGAGCAGTACTTC
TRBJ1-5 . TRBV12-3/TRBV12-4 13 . CASSFGGAQPQHF TGTGCCAGCAGTTTTGGGGGGGCTCAGCCCCAGCATTTT
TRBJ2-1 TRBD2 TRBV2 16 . CASTGVTSGSYNEQFF TGTGCCAGCACTGGGGTTACTAGCGGTTCCTACAATGAGCAGTTCTTC
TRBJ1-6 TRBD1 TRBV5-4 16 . CASSPMIAQGVGTLHF TGTGCCAGCAGCCCCATGATTGCACAGGGGGTTGGGACCCTCCACTTT
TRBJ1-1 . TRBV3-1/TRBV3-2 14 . CASRDEPRESEAFF TGTGCCAGCAGGGATGAACCTAGGGAGTCTGAAGCTTTCTTT
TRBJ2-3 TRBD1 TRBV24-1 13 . CATSDRGQGTQYF TGTGCCACCAGTGATAGGGGACAGGGTACGCAGTATTTT
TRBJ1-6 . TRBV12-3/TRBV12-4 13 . CASSRGFNSPLHF TGTGCCAGCAGTAGGGGGTTTAATTCACCCCTCCACTTT
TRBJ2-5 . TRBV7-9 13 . CASSGGGRETQYF TGTGCCAGCAGCGGAGGGGGCAGGGAGACCCAGTACTTC
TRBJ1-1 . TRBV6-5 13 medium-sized CASSYSLNTEAFF TGTGCCAGCAGTTACTCACTTAACACTGAAGCTTTCTTT
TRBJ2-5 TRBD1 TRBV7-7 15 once CASSSRQGAQETQYF TGTGCCAGCAGCTCGAGACAGGGGGCTCAAGAGACCCAGTACTTC
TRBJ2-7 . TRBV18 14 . CASSPRSPTYEQYF TGTGCCAGCTCACCAAGATCCCCCACATACGAGCAGTACTTC